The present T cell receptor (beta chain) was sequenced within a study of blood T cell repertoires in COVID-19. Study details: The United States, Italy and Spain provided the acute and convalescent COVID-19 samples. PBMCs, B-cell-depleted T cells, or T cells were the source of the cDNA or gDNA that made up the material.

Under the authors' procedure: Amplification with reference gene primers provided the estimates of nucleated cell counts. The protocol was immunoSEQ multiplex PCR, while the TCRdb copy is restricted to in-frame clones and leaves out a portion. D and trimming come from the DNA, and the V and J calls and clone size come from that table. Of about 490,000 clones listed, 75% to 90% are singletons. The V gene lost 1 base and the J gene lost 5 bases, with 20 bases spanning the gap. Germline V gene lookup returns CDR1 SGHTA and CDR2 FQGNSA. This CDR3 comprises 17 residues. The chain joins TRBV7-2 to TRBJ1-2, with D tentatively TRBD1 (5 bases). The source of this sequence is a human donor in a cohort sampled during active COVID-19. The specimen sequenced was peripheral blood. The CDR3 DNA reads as TGTGCCAGCAGCTTAGAAGGCGGCCCAACGGGACTATATGGCTACACCTTC. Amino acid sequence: CASSLEGGPTGLYGYTF.